Each of the 21 T cell receptor beta chains below was sequenced from the same sample in a study of blood T cell repertoires in COVID-19. TCRdb keeps only in-frame clones here, not all; method: immunoSEQ multiplex PCR. Seen here are some 240,000 clones, over 75% observed once, and the top ten hold 2% to 3%. The sample consisted of peripheral blood. Source of these receptors: an older woman with COVID-19, enrolled during active disease.

The rearrangement joins TRBV5-1 to TRBJ1-3, with D hard to call. Trimming cost V 1 base and J 0 bases, with 11 bases left between them. Germline CDR1 reads SGHRS; CDR2 reads YFSETQ. CDR3 length: 16 amino acids. In DNA, the CDR3 is TGCGCCAGCAGCTTGACAGAACCGTACTCTGGAAACACCATATATTTT. This sequence encodes CASSLTEPYSGNTIYF.

J is TRBJ1-1 and V is TRBV6-5, with D perhaps matching TRBD1 (5 bases). With 7 bases removed from V and 5 bases from J, the gap between germline ends came to 11 bases. Germline CDR1 MNHEY, CDR2 SVGAGI. CDR3 size: 12 residues. The CDR3 DNA is TGTGCCAGCATGAGGGGAGGAACTGAAGCTTTCTTT. As protein: CASMRGGTEAFF.

The V and J genes are TRBV10-3 and TRBJ1-2, with D possibly TRBD1 on 6 matching bases. V shed 7 bases and J shed 6 bases, with 12 bases lying between them. The germline V gene has CDR1 ENHRY and CDR2 SYGVKD. The CDR3 consists of 12 residues. CDR3 bases: TGTGCCATCAAAGGACAGTCGAATGGCTACACCTTC. This codes for CAIKGQSNGYTF.

The chain carries TRBV6-6 and TRBJ2-7; a possible D gene is TRBD1 (5 bases). Germline lookup yields CDR1 MNHNY and CDR2 SVGAGI (reference sequence). The CDR3 covers 15 residues. Between the trimmed V and J ends, which lost 7 bases and 0 bases, there was a span of 16 bases. This chain's CDR3 is CASTTTGLSSYEQYF. CDR3 nucleotide sequence: TGTGCCAGCACTACCACAGGCCTGAGCTCCTACGAGCAGTACTTC.

The CDR3 reads CASSTEGASYEQYF. In DNA, the CDR3 is TGTGCCAGCAGTACAGAGGGAGCTTCCTACGAGCAGTACTTC. This chain links TRBV5-4 with TRBJ2-7, with D maybe TRBD2 (5 bases). CDR3 length: 14 amino acids. Germline V gene sequence: CDR1 SGHNT, CDR2 YYREEE (reference sequence). The V end lost 5 bases, the J end lost 1 base, and 13 bases lay between the germline ends.

The genes are TRBV7-8 and TRBJ1-4; D is perhaps TRBD1 (5 bases). The CDR3 extends over 15 amino acids. Trimming removed 4 bases at V and 1 base at J, with 10 bases between. Per germline, CDR1 SGHVS and CDR2 FQNEAQ. In DNA, the CDR3 is TGTGCCAGCAGCTCTACTGACAGAACTAATGAAAAACTGTTTTTT. Protein product: CASSSTDRTNEKLFF.

The genes are TRBV5-5 and TRBJ2-7; TRBD2 is a possible D gene (6 bases). Germline CDR1 and CDR2: SGHKS and YYEKEE (reference sequence). The CDR3 has 12 amino acids. The ends were cut back, 1 base at V and 6 bases at J, with 8 bases in the middle. The CDR3 loop reads CASSLRGGEQYF. The CDR3 DNA is TGTGCCAGCAGCTTGAGGGGAGGCGAGCAGTACTTC. Filled out from reference TRBV5-5 and TRBJ2-7, the complete variable domain reads DAGVTQSPTHLIKTRGQQVTLRCSPISGHKSVSWYQQVLGQGPQFIFQYYEKEERGRGNFPDRFSARQFPNYSSELNVNALLLGDSALYLCASSLRGGEQYFGPGTRLTVT.

The V and J genes are TRBV6-5 and TRBJ1-1; D is unclear. The V and J ends lost 8 bases and 0 bases respectively, with 13 bases between them. Germline V gives CDR1 MNHEY, CDR2 SVGAGI. CDR3 length: 14 amino acids. The CDR3 loop is CASGDRGMNTEAFF. CDR3 bases: TGTGCCAGCGGAGACCGGGGAATGAACACTGAAGCTTTCTTT.

The rearrangement uses TRBV6-2 or TRBV6-3 and TRBJ2-5; 9 bases are a match to TRBD2. This CDR3 spans 16 amino acids. V shed 5 bases and J 4 bases; nucleotides not matched to a gene: 11. Germline V lookup: CDR1 MNHEY, CDR2 SVGEGT. In DNA form, the CDR3 reads TGTGCCAGCAGTCGCATGATTAGCGGGAGAATAGAGACCCAGTACTTC. This codes for CASSRMISGRIETQYF.

The CDR3 sequence: CASSEASGLPRDTQYF. The CDR3 DNA is TGTGCCAGCAGTGAGGCTTCGGGACTCCCTAGGGATACGCAGTATTTT. The rearrangement uses TRBV2 and TRBJ2-3, with D maybe TRBD2 (6 bases). CDR3 length equals 16 residues. Germline assignment: CDR1 SNHLY and CDR2 FYNNEI. V was pared by 3 bases and J by 6 bases, with 19 bases between.

The chain couples TRBV5-5 to TRBJ2-7, with 9 bases aligning to TRBD1. The germline V gene has CDR1 SGHKS and CDR2 YYEKEE (reference sequence). The CDR3 length is 15 residues. Trimming cost V 4 bases and J 3 bases; bases outside gene matches: 8. The CDR3, as DNA: TGTGCCAGCAGCGGGACAGGGTTTTTAGGCTACGAGCAGTACTTC. This gives the protein CASSGTGFLGYEQYF.

The V and J genes are TRBV9 and TRBJ1-4, with 9 bases aligning to TRBD1. Per the germline V gene, CDR1 is SGDLS and CDR2 is YYNGEE. J gave up 5 bases and V 4 bases, and 6 bases lay outside the gene matches. This CDR3 has 15 residues. CDR3 nucleotides: TGTGCCAGCAGCACAGGACAGGGGCGGAATGAAAAACTGTTTTTT. Protein: CASSTGQGRNEKLFF.

This chain uses TRBV25-1 with TRBJ1-1, with 9 bases aligning to TRBD1. This CDR3 contains 13 residues. The V gene's germline CDR1 is MGHDK and CDR2 SYGVNS. The V gene end was trimmed by 4 bases and the J gene end by 5 bases; junction bases not matched to a gene: 2. CDR3 in amino acids: CASSGTGVTEAFF. In DNA form, the CDR3 reads TGTGCCAGCAGTGGGACAGGGGTTACTGAAGCTTTCTTT.

The rearrangement uses TRBV7-9 and TRBJ2-6, with 7 bases fitting TRBD2. Germline CDR1 is SEHNR and CDR2 is FQNEAQ (reference sequence). This CDR3 is 18 amino acids long. V lost 6 bases and J lost 3; bases outside the gene matches: 14. DNA for the CDR3: TGTGCCAGCAGTTCGGTAGCGGGTAGACGCGGTGGGGCCAACGTCCTGACTTTC. It is translated as CASSSVAGRRGGANVLTF.

V gene TRBV7-9 combines with J gene TRBJ1-4, with 7 bases aligning to TRBD1. The junction had 9 bases not matched to a gene; V was cut back by 5 bases and J by 0 bases. The CDR3 covers 17 residues. Germline loops: CDR1 SEHNR, CDR2 FQNEAQ (reference sequence). The CDR3 spells CASSPKRGGTTNEKLFF. In nucleotides, the CDR3 is TGTGCCAGCAGCCCCAAGCGAGGGGGCACAACTAATGAAAAACTGTTTTTT.

V and J are TRBV10-3 and TRBJ2-5, with D possibly TRBD1 on 5 matching bases. The V end lost 6 bases, the J end lost 4 bases, and 24 bases lay between the germline ends. CDR1 and CDR2 (germline): ENHRY, SYGVKD. The CDR3 is 17 residues long. The CDR3 nucleotides read TGTGCCATCAGCGAAAGTGTGGGGCCCACGGTTGGAGAGACCCAGTACTTC. Its protein product is CAISESVGPTVGETQYF.

The chain links TRBV19 to TRBJ1-5; D unclear. The germline V gene encodes CDR1 LNHDA and CDR2 SQIVND (reference sequence). The ends were cut back, 7 bases at V and 4 bases at J, with 14 bases in the middle. CDR3 length: 14 residues. The CDR3 sequence is CASKKWEGNQPQHF. In DNA, the CDR3 is TGTGCCAGTAAAAAATGGGAGGGAAATCAGCCCCAGCATTTT.

A word on this clone: Other DNA variants within this sample encode the same CDR3. The rearrangement joins TRBV3-1 (or the pseudogene TRBV3-2) to TRBJ2-1; 7 bases are a match to TRBD2. J was trimmed by 7 bases and V by 1 base; bases with no gene match: 7. CDR3 length: 15 amino acids. CDR1 LGHDT and CDR2 YNNKEL come from the germline V gene (reference sequence). In nucleotides, the CDR3 is TGTGCCAGCAGCCAAGGGCGCGGGAGTTATAATGAGCAGTTCTTC. This gives the protein CASSQGRGSYNEQFF.

The chain carries TRBV24-1 and TRBJ2-3; 9 bases match TRBD1. Germline-derived CDR1 and CDR2 are KGHDR and SFDVKD. This CDR3 contains 14 residues. The V segment lost 9 bases and the J segment 3 bases; nucleotides outside the gene matches: 6. The CDR3 DNA sequence: TGTGCCACCGGCGGGACAGGGAATACAGATACGCAGTATTTT. Its protein product is CATGGTGNTDTQYF.

The CDR3 DNA reads TGTGCCAGCAGCCCCGGGTCAGGGGGCACAAACACCATATATTTT. As protein: CASSPGSGGTNTIYF. This rearrangement joins TRBV7-9 to TRBJ1-3, with 8 nucleotides matching TRBD1. CDR1 is SEHNR, CDR2 FQNEAQ, per germline (reference sequence). The junction had 9 bases not matched to a gene; V was cut back by 5 bases and J by 6 bases. The CDR3 runs to 15 residues.

The CDR3 is CASSVTSSNHEQYF. CDR3 in DNA: TGCGCCAGCAGCGTAACCTCGAGCAACCACGAGCAGTACTTC. This chain joins TRBV5-1 and TRBJ2-7; D unclear. Germline CDR1 is SGHRS and CDR2 is YFSETQ. Trimming removed 4 bases at V and 5 bases at J, with 16 bases between. The CDR3 loop spans 14 amino acids.